Sequencing of this T cell receptor beta chain was carried out in a study of control samples from healthy donors and cancer patients. TCRdb's copy holds only in-frame clones and misses some; the assay was immunoSEQ multiplex PCR. Here the sample spans about 150,000 clones, over 85% being singletons. Source material: blood. This sequence was found in a man between 18 and 35 years old in good health.

The CDR3 DNA follows: TGTGCCATCCCTATTTGGGGACAGAGAGATGACGAGCAGTACTTC. It translates to CAIPIWGQRDDEQYF. This chain uses TRBV10-3 with TRBJ2-7; 7 bases fit TRBD1. From germline, CDR1 is ENHRY and CDR2 SYGVKD. Losses at the gene ends were 8 bases for V and 5 bases for J; bases not matched to a gene: 15. There are 15 residues in the CDR3.